This T cell receptor beta chain stems from a study of Graves' ophthalmopathy and Graves' hyperthyroidism. About the research overall: Blood was drawn at initial diagnosis, before any treatment.

This CDR3 has 14 residues. From germline, CDR1 is PRHDT and CDR2 FYEKMQ (reference sequence). Between the trimmed V and J ends, which lost 4 bases and 6 bases, there was a span of 16 bases. Beta-chain TCR CDR3 regions were amplified from RNA transcripts. Scientists carried out first-round RT-PCR using HTBI primers and then a second-round multiplex PCR. Each CDR3 protein is one row after TCRdb ran MiXCR on the multiplex PCR reads. The profile shows 500,000 to 700,000 distinct CDR3 sequences, roughly 20% of them singletons. Each diagnosis was determined on the basis of clinical symptoms, serum thyroxine, TRAb, thyroid ultrasound and orbital computed tomography. In this sample, this clonotype turned up many times.

Sequenced material: peripheral blood. The receptor comes from a woman younger than 35 with stable Graves' hyperthyroidism. Some clones in this sample may be carry-over from other donors' samples. The chain combines TRBV13 with TRBJ2-7; TRBD1 might be the D (6 bases). CDR3: CASSSYRAVGEQYF. CDR3 in DNA: TGTGCCAGCAGCTCCTACAGGGCGGTTGGCGAGCAGTACTTC.